This T cell receptor beta chain comes out of a study of shared clonotypes between healthy human individuals. In the study overall: The cohort had two women and a few men, ages 18 to 49. Per donor, CD8 memory used one plate, CD8 naive used two, CD4 memory used three and CD4 naive used three.

This clone was observed a single time. CDR3 length equals 16 residues. The V and J ends lost 4 bases and 7 bases respectively, with 21 bases between them. Germline V lookup: CDR1 SGHRS, CDR2 YFSETQ. Assay: immunoSEQ multiplex PCR; the TCRdb copy retains only in-frame clones and omits some. The repertoire holds around 600,000 clones, with around 97% as singletons. Specimen: naive CD4+ T cells sorted from blood. Described subset: CD45RA+ positively selected. This sequence joins TRBV5-1 and TRBJ2-1; weak D call: TRBD2 (5 bases). The origin of this receptor is a woman in her thirties in good health. CDR3: CASSPTTGRGVNEQFF. DNA of the CDR3: TGCGCCAGCAGCCCCACGACCGGACGGGGAGTGAATGAGCAGTTCTTC.